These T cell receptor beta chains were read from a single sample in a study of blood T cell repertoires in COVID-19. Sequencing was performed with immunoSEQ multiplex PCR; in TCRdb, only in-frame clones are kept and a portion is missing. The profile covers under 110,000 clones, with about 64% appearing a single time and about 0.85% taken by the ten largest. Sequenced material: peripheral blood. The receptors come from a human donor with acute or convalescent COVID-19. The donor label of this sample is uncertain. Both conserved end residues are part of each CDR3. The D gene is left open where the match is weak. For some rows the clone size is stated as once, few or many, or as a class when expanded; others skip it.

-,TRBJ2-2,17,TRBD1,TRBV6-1,TGTGCCAGCATTGATCCCGGACAGGGTGGGTTCACCGGGGAGCTGTTTTTT,CASIDPGQGGFTGELFF
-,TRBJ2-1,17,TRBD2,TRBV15,TGTGCCACCAGCCTACCCCTCGGGCGGGGGGGCCGCAATGAGCAGTTCTTC,CATSLPLGRGGRNEQFF
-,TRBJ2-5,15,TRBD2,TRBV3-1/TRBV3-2,TGTGCCAGCAGTAAACCGGGACTAGCAGGGGAGACCCAGTACTTC,CASSKPGLAGETQYF
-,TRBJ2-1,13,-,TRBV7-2,TGTGCCAGCAACTCGGACAGCTACAATGAGCAGTTCTTC,CASNSDSYNEQFF
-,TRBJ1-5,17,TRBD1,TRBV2,TGTGCCAGCAGTGGGGGACAGGGGGCACACCACAATCAGCCCCAGCATTTT,CASSGGQGAHHNQPQHF
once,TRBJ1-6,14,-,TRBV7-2,TGTGCCAGCAGCCCCCGGACAGCGAATTCACCCCTCCACTTT,CASSPRTANSPLHF
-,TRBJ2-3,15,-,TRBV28,TGTGCCAGCAGTGGTGGGCTGGGCGGCACAGATACGCAGTATTTT,CASSGGLGGTDTQYF
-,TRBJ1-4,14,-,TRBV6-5,TGTGCCAGCAGCTTGGGAGGGGTTGGAGAAAAACTGTTTTTT,CASSLGGVGEKLFF
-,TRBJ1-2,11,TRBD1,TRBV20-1,TGCAGCGGAGAGACAGGGAAGGTATTCACCTTC,CSGETGKVFTF
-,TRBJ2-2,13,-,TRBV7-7,TGTGCTAGCAGCTTAGTGCAGGGTGGGGAGCTGTTTTTT,CASSLVQGGELFF
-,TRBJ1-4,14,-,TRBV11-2,TGTGCCAGCAGCTCGCCCCCAGGTGGTGAAAAACTGTTTTTT,CASSSPPGGEKLFF
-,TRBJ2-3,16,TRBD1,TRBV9,TGTGCCAGCAGCGACAGACCGACAGGGGGCACAGATACGCAGTATTTT,CASSDRPTGGTDTQYF
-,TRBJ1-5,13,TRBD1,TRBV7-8,TGTGCCAGCAGCTTAGCGCGGGACAGGGGAATGCATTTT,CASSLARDRGMHF
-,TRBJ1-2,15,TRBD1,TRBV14,TGTGCCAGCAGCTTAGCCGGGACAGGTCTCTATGGCTACACCTTC,CASSLAGTGLYGYTF
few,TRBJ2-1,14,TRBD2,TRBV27,TGTGCCAGCAGTTTCGGACTAGCGGGGGGTCGGCAGTTCTTC,CASSFGLAGGRQFF
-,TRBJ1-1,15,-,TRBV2,TGTGCCAGCAGTGAATTAGGCGGGGAGAACACTGAAGCTTTCTTT,CASSELGGENTEAFF
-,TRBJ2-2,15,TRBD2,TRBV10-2,TGCGCCAGTGGCTCGGGGGTAGCGGGGACCGGGGAGCTGTTTTTT,CASGSGVAGTGELFF
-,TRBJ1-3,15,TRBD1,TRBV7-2,TGTGCCAGCAGCAGAGGCCGGACAGGTGGAAACACCATATATTTT,CASSRGRTGGNTIYF
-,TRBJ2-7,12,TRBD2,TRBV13,TGTGCCAGCAGCCGCGGGGGCTACGAGCAGTACTTC,CASSRGGYEQYF
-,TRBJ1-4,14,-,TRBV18,TGTGCCAGCTCACCAGCGGGCTCTAATGAAAAACTGTTTTTT,CASSPAGSNEKLFF
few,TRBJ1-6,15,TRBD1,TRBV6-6,TGTGCCAGCAGTAAATTCGGACAGGGTAATTCACCCCTCCACTTT,CASSKFGQGNSPLHF
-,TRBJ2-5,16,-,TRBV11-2,TGTGCCAGCAGCTTAGGAGGGGGAGGGCAGGGAGAGACCCAGTACTTC,CASSLGGGGQGETQYF
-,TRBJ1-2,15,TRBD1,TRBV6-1,TGTGCCAGCAGTGAAGCGCACAGGGGAGCATATGGCTACACCTTC,CASSEAHRGAYGYTF
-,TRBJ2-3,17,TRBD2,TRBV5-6,TGTGCCAGCAGCCGTCAGCGGGGGGGACCTTACACAGATACGCAGTATTTT,CASSRQRGGPYTDTQYF
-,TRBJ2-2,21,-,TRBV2,TGTGCCAGCAGTAAGCCATCTACAGGGTCCCCCGGGACTACTACCACCGGGGAGCTGTTTTTT,CASSKPSTGSPGTTTTGELFF
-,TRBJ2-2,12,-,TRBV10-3,TGTGCCATCAGCGGGACTACCGGGGAGCTGTTTTTT,CAISGTTGELFF
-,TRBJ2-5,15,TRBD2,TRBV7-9,TGTGCCAGCAGCCCCCCCGCGGGGGGGCGGGAGACCCAGTACTTC,CASSPPAGGRETQYF
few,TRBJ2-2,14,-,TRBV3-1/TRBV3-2,TGTGCCAGCAGGCGGGACAGATCCACCGGGGAGCTGTTTTTT,CASRRDRSTGELFF
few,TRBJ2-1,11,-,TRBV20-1,TGCAGTGCTAGTGAGGGGCATGAGCAGTTCTTC,CSASEGHEQFF
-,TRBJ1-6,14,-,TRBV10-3,TGTGCCATCAGTCGTCAGGCCGAGAATTCACCCCTCCACTTT,CAISRQAENSPLHF
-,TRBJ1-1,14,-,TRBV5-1,TGCGCCAGCAGCTTGGGACAGGTGAACACTGAAGCTTTCTTT,CASSLGQVNTEAFF
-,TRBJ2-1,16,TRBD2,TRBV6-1,TGTGCCAGCAGTGAAAGGACTAGCGGGGGTTACAATGAGCAGTTCTTC,CASSERTSGGYNEQFF
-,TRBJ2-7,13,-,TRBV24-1,TGTGCCAAGAAGCCGGGTCTCCAGAGGGAGCAGTACTTC,CAKKPGLQREQYF
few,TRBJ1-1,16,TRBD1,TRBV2,TGTGCCAGCAGTCTGGGGGACAGTAGTATTTACACTGAAGCTTTCTTT,CASSLGDSSIYTEAFF
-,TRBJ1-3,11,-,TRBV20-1,TGCAGTGCTTCGGCTGGAAACACCATATATTTT,CSASAGNTIYF
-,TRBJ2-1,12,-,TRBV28,TGTGCCAGCAGTTTACCGGGGAAGTCCGAGTTCTTC,CASSLPGKSEFF
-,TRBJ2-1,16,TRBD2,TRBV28,TGTGCCAGCAGTTTTGCTAGCGGGGGGATCTACAATGAGCAGTTCTTC,CASSFASGGIYNEQFF
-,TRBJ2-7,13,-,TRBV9,TGTGCCAGCAGCGAGGGAGATCCCTACGAGCAGTACTTC,CASSEGDPYEQYF
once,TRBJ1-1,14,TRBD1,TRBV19,TGTGCCAGTAGCCCCAGGGGGCGGGGGACTGAAGCTTTCTTT,CASSPRGRGTEAFF
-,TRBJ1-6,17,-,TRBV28,TGTGCCAGCAGTTTATTAAGGACAGCACGAGCAAATTCACCCCTCCACTTT,CASSLLRTARANSPLHF
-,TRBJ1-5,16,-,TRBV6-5,TGTGCCAGCAGTTACTCTCGGGGGAAGGGCAATCAGCCCCAGCATTTT,CASSYSRGKGNQPQHF
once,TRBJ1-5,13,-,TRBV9,TGTGCCAGCAGCGTAAGCGGGAATCAGCCCCAGCATTTT,CASSVSGNQPQHF
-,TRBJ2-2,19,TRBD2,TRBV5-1,TGCGCCAGCAGCTTGGGACTAGCGGGGGCCTCAATGAACACCGGGGAGCTGTTTTTT,CASSLGLAGASMNTGELFF
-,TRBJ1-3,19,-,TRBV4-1,TGCGCCAGCAGCCAAGAAAACAGGGCCCCAGAGTACTCTGGAAACACCATATATTTT,CASSQENRAPEYSGNTIYF
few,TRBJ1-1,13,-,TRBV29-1,TGCAGCGCCGCCGGCGTCGGGGTCACTGAAGCTTTCTTT,CSAAGVGVTEAFF
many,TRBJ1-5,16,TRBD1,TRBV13,TGTGCCAGCAGCATGCAGACAGGGGACGGCGGTCAGCCCCAGCATTTT,CASSMQTGDGGQPQHF
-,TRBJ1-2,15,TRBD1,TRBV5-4,TGTGCCAGCAGCAATCCGGGACAGCTTAACTATGGCTACACCTTC,CASSNPGQLNYGYTF
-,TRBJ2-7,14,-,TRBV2,TGTGCCAGCAGTGGGCGGGACAGACACTACGAGCAGTACTTC,CASSGRDRHYEQYF
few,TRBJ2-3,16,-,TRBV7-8,TGTGCCAGCAGCTTAGGAATCGGCGGCTTCACAGATACGCAGTATTTT,CASSLGIGGFTDTQYF
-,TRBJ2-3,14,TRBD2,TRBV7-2,TGTGCCAGCAGGCTAGCGGGGGGGCGGAGTACGCAGTATTTT,CASRLAGGRSTQYF
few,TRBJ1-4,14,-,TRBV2,TGTGCCAGCAGTTACAGGATCGGCAATGAAAAACTGTTTTTT,CASSYRIGNEKLFF
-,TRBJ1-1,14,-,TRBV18,TGTGCCAGCTCACCTCAGTCGGGGGGCACTGAAGCTTTCTTT,CASSPQSGGTEAFF
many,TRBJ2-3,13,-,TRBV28,TGTGCCAGCAGTCTGTCTAGCACAGATACGCAGTATTTT,CASSLSSTDTQYF
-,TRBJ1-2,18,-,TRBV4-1,TGCGCCAGCAGCCAAGATGGGTCCCCAGGGGACGGCCGATATGGCTACACCTTC,CASSQDGSPGDGRYGYTF
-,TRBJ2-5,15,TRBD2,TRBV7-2,TGTGCCAGCAGCTTAGCACTAGCGGGGCAAGAGACCCAGTACTTC,CASSLALAGQETQYF
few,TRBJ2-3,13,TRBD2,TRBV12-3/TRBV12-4,TGTGCCAGCAAGAAAGCGGGGGGGGATACGCAGTATTTT,CASKKAGGDTQYF